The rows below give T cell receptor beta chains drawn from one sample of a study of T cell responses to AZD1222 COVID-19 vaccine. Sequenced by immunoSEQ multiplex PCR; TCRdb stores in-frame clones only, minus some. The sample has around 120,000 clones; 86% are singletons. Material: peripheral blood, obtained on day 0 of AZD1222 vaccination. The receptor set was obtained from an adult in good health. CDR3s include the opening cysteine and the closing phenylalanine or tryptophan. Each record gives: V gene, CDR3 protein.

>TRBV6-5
CASRLTGLSNQPQHF
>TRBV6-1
CASSERSLGGSPQHF
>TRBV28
CASSPPRGTGNTGELFF
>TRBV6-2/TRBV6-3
CASSYSSRPSGQPQHF
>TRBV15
CATSENRGQIYGYTF
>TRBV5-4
CASSLGQGALGNTIYF
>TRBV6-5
CASRSQGNGNTIYF
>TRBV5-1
CASSRDRTGELFF
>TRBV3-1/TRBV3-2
CASSQEKDSNRRAEKLFF
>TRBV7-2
CASSLSLADYTDTQYF
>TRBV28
CASTSNSRGGEQYF
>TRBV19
CASSIDGRNTEAFF